This record concerns one T cell receptor (beta chain) sequence. Its antigen remains unidentified. Nothing much larger sits one base from this clone, and base qualities are not available. The sample comes from a study of shared clonotypes between healthy human individuals (dated by TCRdb to the early 2020s). Regarding the study in general: A few men and two women, aged 18 to 49 years, made up the cohort. For each donor, CD4 naive and CD4 memory were each given three plates, CD8 naive was given two plates, and CD8 memory was given one plate. Blood TCR repertoires of about five healthy adults were deeply sequenced to estimate repertoire size and the extent of clonotype sharing between individuals. Libraries were prepared and TCR repertoires were sequenced by different laboratories using diverse techniques, in order to increase sequencing depth and limit assay-specific biases. Each donor's leukapheresis produced roughly between about 0.8 and 10 billion PBMCs. Study-wide findings and limitations: Higher generation probabilities were observed for clonotypes shared by all four sorted-subset donors than for non-shared clonotypes. Even with the large sequencing depth, rarefaction of the sorted-subset datasets indicated that sequencing was incomplete. Estimated clonotype richness was generally larger for naive than for memory subsets. Sampling was restricted to blood, and TCR repertoires in tissues likely differ from the TCR repertoires found in blood. The small number of donors limited the genetic and exposure-history diversity represented. Sharing across several donors was observed for 5% to 6.5% of naive CD4, over 3% of naive CD8, about 2.3% of memory CD4, and roughly 0.4% of memory CD8 clonotypes. Pairwise subsampling indicated that sequencing depth was expected to affect the degree of clonotype sharing among donors.

CD8 naive samples consisted of CD45RO-negative cells that were positively selected for CCR7, yielding a CD45RA+CCR7+ population without TemRA cells. Donors were healthy HIV-negative adults with no recently reported acute infections or vaccinations. Every donor was a Caucasian adult living in Nashville, Tennessee, USA. After blood collection by leukapheresis, PBMCs were isolated using Ficoll-Histopaque density gradient centrifugation and then cryopreserved in the vapor phase of liquid nitrogen. Analytical flow cytometry was used to check the purity and quantity of each magnetically sorted T cell population. Genomic DNA was isolated from every sorted fraction and measured by UV absorbance on a Nanodrop 2000c. Using the deep immunoSEQ assay, TCR CDR3 regions were amplified from genomic DNA by multiplex PCR. Extracted genomic DNA from each cell subset was distributed evenly across all wells of several immunoSEQ 96-well plates, and each plate was treated as a replicate. For sorted subsets, roughly 200 ng of genomic DNA, equivalent to around 30,000 T cell genomes, went into each replicate PCR. The purified libraries were quantified using a Qubit 3.0 fluorometer, sized with a Bioanalyzer 2100, and then quantified again using the KAPA Library Quantification kit. Every immunoSEQ 96-well plate was sequenced on a separate single-read 150-cycle Illumina NextSeq 550 flow cell. The study's own analysis went as follows. The immunoSEQ output contained only junctional sequences without quality scores, so filtering could not match that applied to full-length reads. To assign V/J genes and CDR3, sequences were annotated against IMGT germline references using PyIR, a Python wrapper for IgBLAST v1.9. Any read was removed if the V/J assignment was weak (E-value above 1e-6), the CDR3 was missing, or the read contained stop codons, out-of-frame junctions, or ambiguous translated residues. V3J clonotypes were defined as sequences sharing the same inferred V gene, J gene, and CDR3 amino acid sequence. Percentage overlap between repertoires was calculated by dividing the number of shared unique clonotypes by the size of the smaller repertoire. Repertoire richness was assessed with RTK rarefaction, the Chao1 estimator, and Recon v2.1 estimates of unobserved clonotypes. Generation probabilities were computed with OLGA for all TCRbeta clonotypes obtained by the gDNA method from several donors. TCRdb holds this immuneACCESS table with in-frame rearrangements only. Some clones are missing; in checked studies, unresolved V genes explain under half, and the rest has no known cause. D and trimming come from the DNA, and the V and J calls and clone size come from that table. The sample table shows millions of clones, and 85% to 95% are seen once. 1.5% to 2% of the sample goes to the ten largest clones.

CDR1 and CDR2, looked up from the germline V gene, are MDHEN and SYDVKM. Trimming at the junction amounts to 3 bases on V and 3 bases on J, and the germline ends lie 5 bases apart. The CDR3, from cysteine to phenylalanine, totals 12 residues. Only the CDR3 portion is preserved as DNA: 36 bases, with reading frame beginning at the first base. The sample was naive CD8+ T cells from PBMCs. The cell subset or site label for this specimen denotes: CD45RA+CCR7+. The TCR was taken from a man aged 18-30 years in good health. Some clones in this sample may be carry-over from other donors' samples. This receptor chain uses TRBV28 and TRBJ1-1; no D gene is confidently identified. The CDR3 corresponds to CASSFSYTEAFF. At the DNA level, the sequence is TGTGCCAGCAGTTTTTCCTACACTGAAGCTTTCTTT.